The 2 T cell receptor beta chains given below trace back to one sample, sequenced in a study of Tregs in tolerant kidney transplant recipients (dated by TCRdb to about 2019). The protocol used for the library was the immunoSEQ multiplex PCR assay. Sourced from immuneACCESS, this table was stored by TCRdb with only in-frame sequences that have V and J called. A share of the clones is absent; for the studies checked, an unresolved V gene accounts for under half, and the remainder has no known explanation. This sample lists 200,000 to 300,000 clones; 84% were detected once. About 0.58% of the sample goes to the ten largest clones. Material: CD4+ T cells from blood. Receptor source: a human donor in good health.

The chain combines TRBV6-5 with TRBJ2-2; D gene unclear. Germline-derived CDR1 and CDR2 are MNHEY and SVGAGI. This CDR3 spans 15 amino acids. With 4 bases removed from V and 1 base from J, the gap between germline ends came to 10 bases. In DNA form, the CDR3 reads TGTGCCAGCAGTTGGGGTAGGCTGAACACCGGGGAGCTGTTTTTT. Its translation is CASSWGRLNTGELFF.

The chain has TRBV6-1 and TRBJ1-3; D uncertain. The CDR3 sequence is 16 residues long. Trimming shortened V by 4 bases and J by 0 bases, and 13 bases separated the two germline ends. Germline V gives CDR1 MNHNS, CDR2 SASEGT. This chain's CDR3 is CASSVAEVSSGNTIYF. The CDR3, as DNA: TGTGCCAGCAGTGTTGCCGAGGTTAGCTCTGGAAACACCATATATTTT.